This T cell receptor beta chain was sequenced during a study of T-cell memory formation after mild COVID-19. Via MiXCR, TCRdb re-called the 5' RACE reads, giving one row per CDR3 protein. Found here are a few hundred thousand distinct CDR3 sequences, less than 25% of them singletons; the top ten hold 7.5% to 10%. The study, taken as a whole, reports: Within pre-infection memory, some responding clones were found, suggesting cross-reactive memory joined.

A remark on this clonotype: What it binds is not known.

The CDR3 consists of 14 residues. The germline V and J ends were trimmed by 3 bases and 2 bases, with 10 bases remaining between them. The sequenced sample was PBMCs or a T cell subset sorted from them (not recorded which). This TCR was recovered from an adult woman who had mild COVID-19 (a few samples of this study predate the infection). Cell type and time point are not known. This sequence joins TRBV12-3 or TRBV12-4 and TRBJ1-2; the D is unclear. This chain's CDR3 is CASSLRRPNYGYTF. In nucleotides, the CDR3 is TGTGCCAGCAGTTTGAGGAGGCCGAACTATGGCTACACCTTC.